This T cell receptor beta chain derives from a study of lymphopenia after photon versus proton radiotherapy. Study outcomes and limitations: After the lymphocyte nadir, photon-treated repertoires showed oligoclonal expansion, especially of CD8+ Temra cells.

Sequencing was performed with immunoSEQ multiplex PCR; in TCRdb, only in-frame clones are kept and a portion is missing. The sample contains tens of thousands of clones, around 80% of which appear only once. Germline V CDR1 and CDR2: SGHNT, YYREEE (reference sequence). V gave up 1 base and J gave up 6 bases, with 13 bases separating them. The CDR3 runs 15 residues. Comment on this clone: Its antigen is currently unknown.

The chain carries TRBV5-4 and TRBJ2-2, with D perhaps TRBD1 (7 bases). The input for sequencing was peripheral blood, taken from a patient treated with proton-based radiotherapy. This receptor was identified in a man aged 55 to 70 with pancreatic cancer. In DNA form, the CDR3 reads TGTGCCAGCAGCTTGATGCAGGGGGAGGCCGGGGAGCTGTTTTTT. As protein: CASSLMQGEAGELFF.